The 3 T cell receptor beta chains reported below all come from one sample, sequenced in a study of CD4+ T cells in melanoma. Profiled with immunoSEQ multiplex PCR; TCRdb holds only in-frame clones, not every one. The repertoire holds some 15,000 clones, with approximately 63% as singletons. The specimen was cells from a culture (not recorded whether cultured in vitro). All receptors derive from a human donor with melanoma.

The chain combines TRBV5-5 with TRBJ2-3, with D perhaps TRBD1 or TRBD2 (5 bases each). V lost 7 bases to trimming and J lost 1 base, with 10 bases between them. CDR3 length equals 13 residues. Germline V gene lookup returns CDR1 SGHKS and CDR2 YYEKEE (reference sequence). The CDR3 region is CASYLGGTDTQYF. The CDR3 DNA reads TGTGCCAGCTATTTGGGGGGCACAGATACGCAGTATTTT.

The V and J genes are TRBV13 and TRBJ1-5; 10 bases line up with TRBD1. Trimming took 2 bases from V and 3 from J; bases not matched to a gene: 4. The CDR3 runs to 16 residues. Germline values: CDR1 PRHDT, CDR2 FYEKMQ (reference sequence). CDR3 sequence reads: CASSLRQGANNQPQHF. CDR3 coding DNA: TGTGCCAGCAGCTTAAGACAGGGGGCGAACAATCAGCCCCAGCATTTT. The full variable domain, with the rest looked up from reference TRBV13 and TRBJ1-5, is AAGVIQSPRHLIKEKRETATLKCYPIPRHDTVYWYQQGPGQDPQFLISFYEKMQSDKGSIPDRFSAQQFSDYHSELNMSSLELGDSALYFCASSLRQGANNQPQHFGDGTRLSIL.

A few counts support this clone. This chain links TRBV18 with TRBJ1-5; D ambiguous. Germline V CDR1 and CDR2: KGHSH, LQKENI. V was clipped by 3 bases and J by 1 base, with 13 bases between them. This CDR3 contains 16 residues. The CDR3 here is CASSPGGRVSNQPQHF. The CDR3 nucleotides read TGTGCCAGCTCACCGGGAGGGAGGGTGAGCAATCAGCCCCAGCATTTT.